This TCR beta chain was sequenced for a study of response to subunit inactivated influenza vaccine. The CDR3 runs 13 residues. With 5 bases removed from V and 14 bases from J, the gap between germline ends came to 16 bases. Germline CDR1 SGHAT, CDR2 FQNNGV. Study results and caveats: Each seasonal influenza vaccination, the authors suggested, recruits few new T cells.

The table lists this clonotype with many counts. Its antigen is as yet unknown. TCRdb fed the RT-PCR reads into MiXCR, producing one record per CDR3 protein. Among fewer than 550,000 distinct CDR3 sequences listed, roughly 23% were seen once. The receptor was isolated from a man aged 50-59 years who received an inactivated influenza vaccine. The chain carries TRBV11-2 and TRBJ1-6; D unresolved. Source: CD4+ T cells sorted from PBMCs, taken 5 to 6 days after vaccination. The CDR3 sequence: CASSARSSRTLHF. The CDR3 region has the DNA TGTGCCAGCAGCGCGAGGAGCTCCCGCACCCTCCACTTT.